At least ten counts were recorded for the clone carrying this T cell receptor (beta chain). The antigen is unknown. This specimen comes from a study of T cells in Graves' hyperthyroidism and ophthalmopathy. Broader study findings: Blood also held most thyroid clonotypes expanded beyond 0.001.

If no ophthalmopathy progression occurred within 18 months, Graves' hyperthyroidism was stable. Looked up from germline, CDR1 is MDHEN and CDR2 is SYDVKM. The CDR3 has 14 amino acids. With V trimmed by 9 bases and J by 5 bases, 11 bases remained unmatched. Amplification yielded TCR beta CDR3 regions, with RNA transcripts as the source. The HTBI primer set was used in a first-round RT-PCR of the TCR CDR3. TCRdb used MiXCR to reprocess the multiplex PCR reads, holding one entry per CDR3 protein. The table records hundreds of thousands of distinct CDR3 sequences, about 15% of them present only once. This clonotype originated in a woman under 30 with Graves' hyperthyroidism. The chain recombines TRBV28 with TRBJ2-3; 7 positions match TRBD1. Sequencing input: blood. The CDR3 nucleotides read TGTGCCAGTGCTTTTCTAGGGGGCAGAGATACGCAGTATTTT. Its translation is CASAFLGGRDTQYF.